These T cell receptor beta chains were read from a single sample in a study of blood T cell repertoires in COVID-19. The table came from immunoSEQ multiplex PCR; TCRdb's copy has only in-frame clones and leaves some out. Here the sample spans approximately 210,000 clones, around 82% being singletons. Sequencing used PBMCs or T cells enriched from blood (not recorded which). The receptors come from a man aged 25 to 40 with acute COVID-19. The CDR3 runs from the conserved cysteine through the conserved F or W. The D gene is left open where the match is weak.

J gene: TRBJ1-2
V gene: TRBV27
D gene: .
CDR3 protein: CASSRGRGYGYTF

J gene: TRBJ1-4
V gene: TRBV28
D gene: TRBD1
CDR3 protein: CASSKTGQSTNEKLFF

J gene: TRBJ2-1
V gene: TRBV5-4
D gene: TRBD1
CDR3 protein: CASRTPGTGGNEQFF

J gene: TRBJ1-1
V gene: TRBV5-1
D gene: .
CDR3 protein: CASSGGSRAFF

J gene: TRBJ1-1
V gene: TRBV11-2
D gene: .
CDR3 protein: CASSFLPSSGAEAFF

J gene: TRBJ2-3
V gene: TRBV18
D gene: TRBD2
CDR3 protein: CASSPGGERGLYF

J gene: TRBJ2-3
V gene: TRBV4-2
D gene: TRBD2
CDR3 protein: CASSQDMTGGSDTQYF

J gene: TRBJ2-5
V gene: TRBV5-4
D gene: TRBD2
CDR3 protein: CASSLGTLAGQETQYF

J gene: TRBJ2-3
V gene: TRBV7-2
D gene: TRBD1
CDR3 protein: CASSLSGQVYTDTQYF

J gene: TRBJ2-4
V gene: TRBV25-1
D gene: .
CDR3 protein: CASSEGQGPRRGKNIQYF

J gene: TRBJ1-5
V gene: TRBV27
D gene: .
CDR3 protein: CASSLWAGSNQPQHF

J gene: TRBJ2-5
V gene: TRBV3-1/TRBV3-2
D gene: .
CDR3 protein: CASSQGSLAAETQYF

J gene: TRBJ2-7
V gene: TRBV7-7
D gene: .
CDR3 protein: CASSLAVGSSYEQYF

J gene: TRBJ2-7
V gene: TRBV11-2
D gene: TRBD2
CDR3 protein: CASSLGGLAASYEQYF

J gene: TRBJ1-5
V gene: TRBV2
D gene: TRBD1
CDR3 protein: CASSGTGGTQPQHF

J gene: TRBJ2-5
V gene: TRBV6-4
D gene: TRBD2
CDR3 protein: CASSRTSEETQYF

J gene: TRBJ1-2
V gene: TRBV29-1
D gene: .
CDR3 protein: CSVETGSGYTF

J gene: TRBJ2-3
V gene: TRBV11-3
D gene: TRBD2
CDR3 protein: CASSLDRIQRGAGDTQYF

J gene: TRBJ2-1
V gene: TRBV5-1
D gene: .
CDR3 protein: CASSLRLDYNEQFF

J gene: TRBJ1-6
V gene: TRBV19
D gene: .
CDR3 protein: CASSMPVQGVGWNSPLHF

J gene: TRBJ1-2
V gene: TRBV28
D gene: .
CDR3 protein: CASSLSVNYGYTF

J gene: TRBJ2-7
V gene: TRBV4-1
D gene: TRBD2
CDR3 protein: CASSQAVAGGYEQYF

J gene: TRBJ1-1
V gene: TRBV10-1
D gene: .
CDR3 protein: CASSESGLGGNTEAFF

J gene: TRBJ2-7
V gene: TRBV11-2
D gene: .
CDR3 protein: CASSLGQIGYEQYF

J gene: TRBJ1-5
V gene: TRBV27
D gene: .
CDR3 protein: CASSFLQGPQHF

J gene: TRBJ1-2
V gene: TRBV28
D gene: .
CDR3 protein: CASNQGRDYGYTF

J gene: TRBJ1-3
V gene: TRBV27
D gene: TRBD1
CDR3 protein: CASSLRQGFGNTIYF

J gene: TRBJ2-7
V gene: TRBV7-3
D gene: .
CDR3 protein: CASSLGYGGPDEQYF

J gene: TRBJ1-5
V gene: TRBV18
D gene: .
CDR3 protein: CASSPPGGSGGNQPQHF

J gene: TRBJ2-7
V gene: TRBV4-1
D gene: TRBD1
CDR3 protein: CASSQGTGEDYEQYF

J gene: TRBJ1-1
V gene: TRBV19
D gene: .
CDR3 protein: CASQDFGTEAFF

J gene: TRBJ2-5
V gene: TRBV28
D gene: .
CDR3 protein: CASSFPGGQETQYF

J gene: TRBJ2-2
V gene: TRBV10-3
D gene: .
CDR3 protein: CAISVALLTGELFF

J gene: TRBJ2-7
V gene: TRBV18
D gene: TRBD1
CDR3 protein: CASSPRTGGSYEQYF

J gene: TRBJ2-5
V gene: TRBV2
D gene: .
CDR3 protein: CATTQGREETQYF

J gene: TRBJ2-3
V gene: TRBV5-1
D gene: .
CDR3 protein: CASSFLAADTQYF

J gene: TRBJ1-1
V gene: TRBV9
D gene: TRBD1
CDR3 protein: CASSVGKGANTEAFF

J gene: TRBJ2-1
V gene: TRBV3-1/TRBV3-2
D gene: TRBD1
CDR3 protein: CASSPLGQGNEQFF

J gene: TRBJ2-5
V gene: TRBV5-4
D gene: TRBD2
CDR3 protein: CASSPVGLAGAQETQYF

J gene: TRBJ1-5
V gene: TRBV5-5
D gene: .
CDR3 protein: CASSYTSNQPQHF

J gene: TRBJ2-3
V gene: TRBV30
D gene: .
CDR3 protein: CAWSVGGSTDTQYF

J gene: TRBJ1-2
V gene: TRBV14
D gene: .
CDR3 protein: CASSQRVANYGYTF

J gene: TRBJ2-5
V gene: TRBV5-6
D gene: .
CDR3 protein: CASSARGIKGAETQYF

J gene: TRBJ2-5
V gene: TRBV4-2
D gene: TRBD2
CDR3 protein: CASASGLAGHIEETQYF

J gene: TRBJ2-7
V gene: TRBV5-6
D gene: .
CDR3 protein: CASSRGQSYEQYF

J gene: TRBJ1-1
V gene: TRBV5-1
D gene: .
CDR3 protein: CASSFQNTEAFF

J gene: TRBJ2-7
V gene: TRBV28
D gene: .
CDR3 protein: CASQEQRKTYEQYF

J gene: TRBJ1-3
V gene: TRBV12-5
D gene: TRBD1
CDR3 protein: CASGRGGKGGNTIYF

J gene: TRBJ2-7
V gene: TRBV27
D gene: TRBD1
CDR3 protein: CASSFGTGSYEQYF

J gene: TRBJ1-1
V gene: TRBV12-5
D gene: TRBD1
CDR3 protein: CASGAGTDKAFF